Following are 17 T cell receptor beta chains from one sample sequenced in a study of T-cell memory formation after mild COVID-19. TCRdb reprocessed the 5' RACE reads with MiXCR, giving one entry per CDR3 protein. The sample consists of about 600,000 distinct CDR3 sequences, less than 25% of them appearing once. Sequenced sample: PBMCs or a T cell subset sorted from them (not recorded which). The receptors were sampled from an adult woman who had mild COVID-19 (a few samples of this study predate the infection). Cell type and time point are not known.

The chain links TRBV18 to TRBJ1-1, with 7 bases that match TRBD1. J was trimmed by 5 bases and V by 2 bases; bases with no gene match: 11. The CDR3 is made up of 16 amino acids. The germline V gene has CDR1 KGHSH and CDR2 LQKENI. The chain's CDR3 is CASSPDQTGLTTEAFF. In DNA form, the CDR3 reads TGTGCCAGCTCACCAGACCAGACAGGGTTAACAACTGAAGCTTTCTTT.

J is TRBJ1-1 and V is TRBV7-3; TRBD1 agrees at 7 bases. The CDR3 has 14 residues. Looked up from germline, CDR1 is SGHTA and CDR2 is FQGTGA. V gave up 4 bases and J gave up 3 bases; unmatched junction bases: 5. This chain's CDR3 is CASSSTTGYTEAFF. The CDR3 DNA sequence: TGTGCCAGCAGCTCGACGACAGGGTACACTGAAGCTTTCTTT.

The chain joins TRBV5-1 to TRBJ2-1; TRBD1 agrees at 10 bases. CDR3 length: 15 residues. V lost 0 bases to trimming and J lost 7 bases; unmatched junction nucleotides: 4. CDR1 and CDR2 from the germline V gene are SGHRS and YFSETQ. The CDR3 region is CASSLGQGARNEQFF. CDR3 DNA: TGCGCCAGCAGCTTGGGACAGGGGGCAAGAAATGAGCAGTTCTTC.

The V call is TRBV24-1, the J call TRBJ1-2; no firm D call. V was pared by 1 base and J by 3 bases, with 2 bases between. Germline assignment: CDR1 KGHDR and CDR2 SFDVKD. This CDR3 is built from 12 residues. CDR3 bases: TGTGCCACCAGTGATTTCGACTATGGCTACACCTTC. Protein: CATSDFDYGYTF.

This clonotype was detected only a few times. The V call is TRBV5-1, the J call TRBJ1-6, with 9 positions matching TRBD1. CDR3 length equals 15 residues. The trim removed 3 bases at V and 7 bases at J, leaving 5 bases unmatched. Per the germline V gene, CDR1 is SGHRS and CDR2 is YFSETQ. CDR3 nucleotide sequence: TGCGCCAGCAGCTATCGGGACAGGGAGAATTCACCCCTCCACTTT. This sequence encodes CASSYRDRENSPLHF.

This clonotype came up a few times. In DNA form, the CDR3 reads TGCGCCAGCAGCTTGGGGGGACTAGCGGGAGGACTCTCCGATGAGCAGTTCTTC. Protein product: CASSLGGLAGGLSDEQFF. The gene calls are TRBV5-1 and TRBJ2-1; 15 bases match TRBD2. The V segment lost 0 bases and the J segment 8 bases; nucleotides outside the gene matches: 9. In germline, CDR1 is SGHRS, CDR2 YFSETQ. The CDR3 is made up of 18 amino acids.

V gene TRBV3-1 combines with J gene TRBJ2-7; 7 positions match TRBD1. The CDR3 spans 13 residues. Germline V gene sequence: CDR1 LGHDT, CDR2 YNNKEL (reference sequence). After removal of 3 bases from V and 3 bases from J, the junction contained 2 bases not matched to a gene. This chain's CDR3 is CASSQGQFYEQYF. As DNA, the CDR3 is TGTGCCAGCAGCCAGGGACAGTTCTACGAGCAGTACTTC.

This clonotype was counted at least ten times. The chain employs TRBV16 and TRBJ2-7; D may match TRBD1 or TRBD2 (5 bases each). This CDR3 comprises 14 residues. The germline V gene encodes CDR1 KGHSY and CDR2 FQNENV. V lost 4 bases and J 4 bases, leaving 14 bases between the germline ends. This CDR3 reads CASSPTGTVYEQYF. Written as DNA, the CDR3 is TGTGCCAGCAGCCCCACCGGGACGGTTTACGAGCAGTACTTC. The full variable domain, rest sourced from reference TRBV16 and TRBJ2-7, is GEEVAQTPKHLVRGEGQKAKLYCAPIKGHSYVFWYQQVLKNEFKFLISFQNENVFDETGMPKERFSAKCLPNSPCSLEIQATKLEDSAVYFCASSPTGTVYEQYFGPGTRLTVT.

The sample holds a few counts of this clonotype. V and J are TRBV24-1 and TRBJ2-3, with D possibly TRBD2 on 5 matching bases. V lost 2 bases to trimming and J lost 0 bases, with 14 bases between them. The CDR3 extends over 17 amino acids. Germline-derived CDR1 and CDR2 are KGHDR and SFDVKD. CDR3 protein: CATSDSGIGASTDTQYF. The DNA of the CDR3 is TGTGCCACCAGTGATTCGGGAATTGGAGCTAGCACAGATACGCAGTATTTT.

This sequence joins TRBV5-1 and TRBJ2-3; D is ambiguous. V lost 0 bases to trimming and J lost 0 bases, with 5 bases between them. The CDR3 consists of 14 residues. Germline V gene sequence: CDR1 SGHRS, CDR2 YFSETQ. CDR3 DNA: TGCGCCAGCAGCTTGGTTCAGAGCACAGATACGCAGTATTTT. As protein: CASSLVQSTDTQYF.

This chain uses TRBV7-2 with TRBJ2-5; 7 nucleotides align to TRBD2. V shed 5 bases and J 5 bases; nucleotides not matched to a gene: 8. In germline, CDR1 is SGHTA, CDR2 FQGNSA. This CDR3 has 14 residues. The CDR3 here is CASSKSGVGETQYF. CDR3 nucleotides: TGTGCCAGCAGCAAAAGCGGGGTCGGGGAGACCCAGTACTTC.

The rearrangement uses TRBV9 and TRBJ2-3, with D unclear. V lost 2 bases to trimming and J lost 3 bases, with 16 bases between them. The CDR3 loop spans 16 amino acids. Germline V CDR1 and CDR2: SGDLS, YYNGEE. In DNA, the CDR3 is TGTGCCAGCAGCGTTTCAGAGAGCCCGTTGACAGATACGCAGTATTTT. Amino acids: CASSVSESPLTDTQYF.

The V gene is TRBV21-1, the J gene TRBJ2-7; the D call of TRBD2 is as the table states it, not checked on the DNA. TRBV21-1 is shown as a pseudogene. The CDR3 loop spans 17 amino acids. The CDR3 reads CASSQKARPMTSVEQYF. The CDR3 nucleotides are TGTGCCAGCAGCCAAAAAGCGCGGCCGATGACCTCCGTGGAGCAGTACTTC.

The J gene is TRBJ1-1, the V gene TRBV7-9; D may be TRBD1 (6 bases). Germline CDR1 SEHNR, CDR2 FQNEAQ (reference sequence). The CDR3 has 16 amino acids. V lost 5 bases, J lost 1 base, and 17 bases lay in between. The CDR3 bases are TGTGCCAGCAGCCTTAGAGCCGGGACACCGAACACTGAAGCTTTCTTT. Protein sequence: CASSLRAGTPNTEAFF.

This chain links TRBV5-1 with TRBJ2-7; 11 bases fit TRBD1. The CDR3 is 14 amino acids. The junction had 4 bases not matched to a gene; V was cut back by 3 bases and J by 5 bases. Germline lookup yields CDR1 SGHRS and CDR2 YFSETQ. The CDR3 DNA reads TGCGCCAGCAGCTGGCGGACAGGGGGCGACGAGCAGTACTTC. Translating it yields CASSWRTGGDEQYF. Using reference TRBV5-1 and TRBJ2-7 for the parts outside the CDR3, the full variable domain is KAGVTQTPRYLIKTRGQQVTLSCSPISGHRSVSWYQQTPGQGLQFLFEYFSETQRNKGNFPGRFSGRQFSNSRSEMNVSTLELGDSALYLCASSWRTGGDEQYFGPGTRLTVT.

V gene TRBV4-3 combines with J gene TRBJ2-2, with D unresolved. V was cut by 0 bases and J by 6 bases, with 11 bases left in between. Germline V gives CDR1 LGHNA, CDR2 YSLEER. This CDR3 region has 15 residues. The CDR3 here is CASSQDRIVSGELFF. The CDR3 DNA follows: TGCGCCAGCAGCCAAGATCGGATTGTGTCCGGGGAGCTGTTTTTT.

The chain uses TRBV6-1 and TRBJ1-3; D not resolved. Trimming stripped 5 bases from V and 2 bases from J, with 22 bases between. This CDR3 is built from 18 residues. Germline V lookup: CDR1 MNHNS, CDR2 SASEGT. CDR3 sequence reads: CASSPGADFPLTGNTIYF. The CDR3, as DNA: TGTGCCAGCAGTCCGGGAGCAGACTTCCCCTTAACTGGAAACACCATATATTTT.